The following is a T cell receptor (beta chain) sequence with its context. Its target is not known. This sample is drawn from a study of OX40 agonist ivuxolimab in advanced cancers. Study as a whole: Males comprised 70% to 90% of the group, whose mean age was approximately 60 years (range roughly 23 to 80). People who had prior anti-PD-1, anti-PD-L1 or anti-CTLA-4 therapy could take part, and around 39% had some. Study conclusions and caveats: Among the lowest peripheral clonal expansion occurred in 0.1-3.0 mg/kg partial responders.

Baseline, cycle 4 day 1, and cycle 7 day 1 were the blood sampling points. Sequenced by immunoSEQ multiplex PCR; TCRdb stores in-frame clones only, minus some. Of 50,000 to 65,000 clones in the sample, roughly 90% were seen once. The CDR3 runs 13 residues. Germline assignment: CDR1 SGHTA and CDR2 FQGNSA. V was pared by 1 base and J by 5 bases, with 8 bases between. The sequence was collected from an adult with an advanced solid tumor such as melanoma, head and neck, liver or kidney cancer. This material consisted of CD4+ or CD8+ T cells sorted from blood, taken in a trial of the OX40 agonist ivuxolimab. V is TRBV7-2 and J is TRBJ1-2; D gene uncertain. CDR3 amino acids: CASSLEWGYGYTF. CDR3 coding DNA: TGTGCCAGCAGCTTAGAGTGGGGATATGGCTACACCTTC.